This is a list of T cell receptor beta chains from one sample in a study of human T cells and chemical hapten exposure. TCRdb itself ran the RACE reads through MiXCR, one entry per CDR3 protein. The sample shows 80,000 to 100,000 distinct CDR3 sequences, about a tenth of them seen only once. The starting material was whole blood, obtained in connection with sensitization to the hapten diphenylcyclopropenone (DPC). The receptors were gathered from a woman in her 30s with alopecia areata. Some clones in this sample may be carry-over from other donors' samples. The CDR3 runs from the conserved cysteine through the conserved F or W. The size entry is marked missing in some rows and otherwise reads once, few, many or a size class.

J	size	V	CDR3
TRBJ1-5	many	TRBV6-2/TRBV6-3	CASSFTVLNQPQHF
TRBJ2-3	.	TRBV11-2	CASSLEDGGATDTQYF
TRBJ1-2	many	TRBV4-3	CASSQDSGANYGYTF
TRBJ2-1	many	TRBV7-9	CASSSSLGGYSNEQFF
TRBJ1-4	.	TRBV7-9	CASSSLTSTNEKLFF
TRBJ1-4	many	TRBV7-9	CASTSSWGNEKLFF
TRBJ2-5	few	TRBV10-3	CAISDGGEAETQYF
TRBJ1-1	many	TRBV12-5	CASGLGQEITEAFF
TRBJ2-5	many	TRBV7-2	CATGTHETQYF
TRBJ2-1	many	TRBV30	CAWNGGGGEQFF
TRBJ1-1	few	TRBV5-1	CASSPSAGERDTEAFF
TRBJ2-2	many	TRBV2	CASSDRRGGPTGELFF
TRBJ2-1	.	TRBV29-1	CSVEDPGGSSVFSYNEQFF
TRBJ1-4	few	TRBV5-1	CASSLARGADEKLFF